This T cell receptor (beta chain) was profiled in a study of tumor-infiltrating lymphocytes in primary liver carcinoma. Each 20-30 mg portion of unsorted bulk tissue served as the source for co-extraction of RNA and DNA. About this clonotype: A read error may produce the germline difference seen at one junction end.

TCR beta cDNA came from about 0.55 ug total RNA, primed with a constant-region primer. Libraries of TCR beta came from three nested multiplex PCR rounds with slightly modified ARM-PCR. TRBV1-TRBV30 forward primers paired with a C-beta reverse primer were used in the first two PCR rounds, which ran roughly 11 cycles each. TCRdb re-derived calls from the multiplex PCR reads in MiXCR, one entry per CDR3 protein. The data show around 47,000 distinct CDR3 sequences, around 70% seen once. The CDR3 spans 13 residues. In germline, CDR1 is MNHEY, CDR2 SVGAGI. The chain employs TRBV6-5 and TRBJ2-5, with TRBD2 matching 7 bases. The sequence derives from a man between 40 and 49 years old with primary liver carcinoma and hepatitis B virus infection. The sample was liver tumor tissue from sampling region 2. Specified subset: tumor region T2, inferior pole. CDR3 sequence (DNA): TGTGCCAGCAGTTACGGTCAGGGAGGGACCCTGTACTTC. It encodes CASSYGQGGTLYF.